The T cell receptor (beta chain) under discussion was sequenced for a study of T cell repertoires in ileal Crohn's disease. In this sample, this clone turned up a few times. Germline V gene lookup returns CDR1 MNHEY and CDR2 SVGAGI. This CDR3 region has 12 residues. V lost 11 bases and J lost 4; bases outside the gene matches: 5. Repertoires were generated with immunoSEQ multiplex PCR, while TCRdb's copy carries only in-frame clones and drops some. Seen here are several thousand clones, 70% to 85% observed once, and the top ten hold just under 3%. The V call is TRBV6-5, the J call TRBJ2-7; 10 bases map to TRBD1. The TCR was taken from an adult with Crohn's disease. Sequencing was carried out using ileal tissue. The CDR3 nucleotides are TGTGCCTCCGGGACAGGGGCTTACGAGCAGTACTTC. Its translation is CASGTGAYEQYF.